This T cell receptor beta chain was identified in a study of T-cell reconstitution after alpha-beta-depleted transplantation in children. TCRbeta library construction was performed incorporating unique molecular identifiers. TCRdb reanalysed the PCR reads using MiXCR and keeps one entry per CDR3 protein. The table shows approximately 300,000 distinct CDR3 sequences, with over 7.5% occurring only once. For this clonotype: The antigen is not known.

Germline loops: CDR1 DFQATT, CDR2 SNEGSKA (reference sequence). J gave up 6 bases and V 3 bases, and 7 bases lay outside the gene matches. The CDR3 is made up of 14 amino acids. Study conclusions and caveats: Hyperexpanded clones declined; after one year, newly produced T cells mostly supplied diversity. Where alpha-beta T cells came from about two months after transplant was reportedly several hundred expanded graft clones. Day-60 TCRbeta diversity that was high in some patients was derived from surviving recipient T cells and thymic progenitors.

The sample was peripheral blood, taken 360 days after TCRalphabeta/CD19-depleted stem cell transplant. The chain combines TRBV20-1 with TRBJ2-1; 8 bases align to TRBD2. The clonotype comes from a female patient between 2 and 15 years old who had a stem cell transplant for Fanconi anemia, so the T cells may come from the graft donor. The chain's CDR3 is CSASASGRSNEQFF. The CDR3 coding sequence is TGCAGTGCTAGCGCCAGCGGGAGATCCAATGAGCAGTTCTTC.